The 10 T cell receptor beta chains presented below share a single source sample, sequenced in a study of CD8 T cells in ankylosing spondylitis. Their target antigens are unknown. Findings and caveats of the study: Within ankylosing spondylitis blood, a TCR beta motif made up of fewer than ten highly homologous variants appeared to be characteristic.

TCRdb re-called the 5' RACE reads with MiXCR, one entry per CDR3 protein. The sample shows roughly 370,000 distinct CDR3 sequences, under 25% of them seen only once. Source material: blood, either unsorted or a sorted T cell fraction (not recorded which). The receptor set was obtained from a male donor with ankylosing spondylitis.

This chain links TRBV5-6 with TRBJ2-3, with 9 bases identical to TRBD1. V dropped 0 bases and J dropped 2; count of bases not matched to a gene: 1. This CDR3 is 15 amino acids long. Per the germline V gene, CDR1 is SGHDT and CDR2 is YYEEEE. CDR3 in amino acids: CASSLGTGVTDTQYF. DNA for the CDR3: TGTGCCAGCAGCTTGGGGACAGGGGTCACAGATACGCAGTATTTT.

This clonotype was seen only a few times. One end of the junction fails to match germline, which may point to a read error. J is TRBJ2-1 and V is TRBV7-2; 12 nucleotides line up with TRBD2. Per the germline V gene, CDR1 is SGHTA and CDR2 is FQGNSA. The length of the CDR3 is 14 residues. The DNA of the CDR3 is TGTGCCAGCAGCTTCACTAGCGGGAGGTATGAGAAGTTCTTC. Translating it yields CASSFTSGRYEKFF.

This clonotype was counted between two and nine times. This chain links TRBV20-1 with TRBJ1-2; D uncertain. CDR1 is DFQATT and CDR2 is SNEGSKA in the germline V gene (reference sequence). Trimming took 4 bases from V and 8 from J, leaving 17 bases between them. This CDR3 has 13 residues. For the CDR3, the DNA is TGCAGTGCTACCTTGCGAGTGTCTCAGGGCTACACCTTC. Encoded protein: CSATLRVSQGYTF.

This chain connects TRBV28 to TRBJ2-7, with 10 bases fitting TRBD1. From germline, CDR1 is MDHEN and CDR2 SYDVKM. J lost 9 bases, V lost 5 bases, and 10 bases had no gene match. This CDR3 has 14 residues. In DNA form, the CDR3 reads TGTGCCAGCAGTGAAGGGACAGGGGAGGATTGGCAGTACTTC. Its protein product is CASSEGTGEDWQYF.

The sample holds a few counts of this clonotype. The CDR3 region is CASSLFGTGYSNQPQHF. The DNA of the CDR3 is TGTGCCAGCAGCTTATTTGGGACGGGTTATAGCAATCAGCCCCAGCATTTT. V is TRBV7-6 and J is TRBJ1-5; tentatively, D is TRBD1 (5 bases). The CDR3 has 17 residues. Germline lookup yields CDR1 SGHVS and CDR2 FNYEAQ. Trimming stripped 2 bases from V and 0 bases from J, with 14 bases between.

This chain uses TRBV9 with TRBJ2-5, with 7 bases identical to TRBD2. J was trimmed by 5 bases and V by 0 bases; bases with no gene match: 7. CDR3 length equals 15 residues. From germline, CDR1 is SGDLS and CDR2 YYNGEE. The CDR3 bases are TGTGCCAGCAGCGTAGCTACTCAGGGAGGGGAGACCCAGTACTTC. This translates into CASSVATQGGETQYF. Together with reference TRBV9 and TRBJ2-5, the CDR3 gives the full variable domain: DSGVTQTPKHLITATGQRVTLRCSPRSGDLSVYWYQQSLDQGLQFLIQYYNGEERAKGNILERFSAQQFPDLHSELNLSSLELGDSALYFCASSVATQGGETQYFGPGTRLLVL.

For this clonotype: A much larger clone differs from this one at a single base, so this may be a read error. This chain joins TRBV15 and TRBJ1-5, with TRBD1 matching 7 bases. After removal of 0 bases from V and 6 bases from J, the junction contained 5 bases not matched to a gene. The CDR3 is 15 amino acids. CDR1 is LNHNV and CDR2 is YYDKDF in the germline V gene (reference sequence). CDR3 in DNA: TGTGCCACCAGCAGAGATTTGACAGGGTGTCAGCCCCAGCATTTT. Protein: CATSRDLTGCQPQHF.

This clonotype appeared many times. This rearrangement joins TRBV29-1 to TRBJ2-7; D is undetermined. This CDR3 is built from 11 residues. The germline gives CDR1 SQVTM, CDR2 ANQGSEA. V was cut by 2 bases and J by 4 bases, with 6 bases left in between. CDR3 DNA sequence: TGCAGCGTTGAACAACTATACGAGCAGTACTTC. Amino acids: CSVEQLYEQYF.

J is TRBJ2-1 and V is TRBV27; the match to TRBD2 covers 9 bases. From germline, CDR1 is MNHEY and CDR2 SMNVEV (reference sequence). V was clipped by 0 bases and J by 7 bases; unmatched bases: 7. This CDR3 is 16 amino acids long. CDR3 sequence (DNA): TGTGCCAGCAGTTTATCGTTTAGCGGGAGACCAAATGAGCAGTTCTTC. Amino acids: CASSLSFSGRPNEQFF.

The CDR3 here is CASSLLWNTEAFF. Here the CDR3 DNA reads TGTGCCAGCAGCTTGCTATGGAACACTGAAGCTTTCTTT. The chain carries TRBV5-5 and TRBJ1-1; D gene uncertain. Germline V gene data show CDR1 as SGHKS and CDR2 as YYEKEE (reference sequence). The ends were cut back, 1 base at V and 1 base at J, with 5 bases in the middle. This CDR3 has 13 amino acids.